This T cell receptor (beta chain) was sequenced for a study of neoadjuvant anti-PD-1 for oral cavity cancer. Study overall: Nivolumab at 3 mg/kg was mostly given biweekly, three to four doses, pre-surgery. Patients without progression received a fourth nivolumab dose around day 43, then surgical resection on days 50-56.

TCRdb keeps only in-frame clones here, not all; method: immunoSEQ multiplex PCR. The table shows around 7,600 clones, with nearly 55% occurring only once. Germline trimming cut 6 bases from V and 8 bases from J; bases unmatched to any gene: 11. The CDR3 is 15 amino acids. Germline V gene data show CDR1 as MNHNS and CDR2 as SASEGT. Cohort: HPV-negative, locally advanced oral cavity squamous cell carcinoma patients. In its sample, this clone ranks as large. The starting material was tumor tissue, obtained before nivolumab (anti-PD-1) treatment. This chain uses TRBV6-1 with TRBJ2-1; 9 bases match TRBD1. This sequence originates from a person aged 35 to 85 with oral cavity squamous cell carcinoma. CDR3 nucleotides: TGTGCCAGCAGCGGGGGACAGGGTATTGTCCATGAGCAGTTCTTC. Encoded protein: CASSGGQGIVHEQFF.